This T cell receptor beta chain was found in a study of cytomegalovirus exposure and HLA in healthy donors. Study-wide points: Accurate HLA-A and HLA-B prediction from TCR beta sequences was reported for most subjects.

Notes on this clone: No antigen is known for it.

Both 60 Vbeta primers and 13 Jbeta primers went into the PCR. The repertoire was sequenced with immunoSEQ multiplex PCR; TCRdb's copy has only in-frame clones and lacks some. The data show some 200,000 clones, with 79% seen just once and over 1.5% held by the top ten. The sequenced sample was PBMCs. The sequence was collected from a girl aged 5 to 17 in good health and CMV-seropositive.

The CDR3 reads CASSGGSLQETQYF. The CDR3, as DNA: TGCGCCAGCAGCGGGGGCTCCTTGCAAGAGACCCAGTACTTC. The chain employs TRBV5-1 and TRBJ2-5, with D perhaps matching TRBD1 (6 bases). Trimming removed 4 bases from V and 2 bases from J, with 12 bases in between. The CDR3 consists of 14 residues. Germline V gene data show CDR1 as SGHRS and CDR2 as YFSETQ.